This TCR beta chain is from a study of CD8+CD57+ T cells in acquired aplastic anemia. Study-wide context: Isolated CD4+ and CD8+ cells, once sorted, yielded DNA averaging roughly 3.4 ug.

Previously, flow cytometry had revealed CD8+CD57+ cell expansion in the patients chosen for sequencing. The cohort consisted entirely of patients having severe acquired aplastic anemia. Turning to this clonotype: Its cognate antigen is unknown.

Genomic DNA served as template for TCR beta VDJ and CDR3 profiling. MiXCR, run by TCRdb on the reads, gives a single entry per CDR3 protein. The top ten clones hold about 1.8% of a sample with some 200,000 distinct CDR3 sequences, over 40% of them seen once. Study findings and constraints: Patient and control CD8+ Simpson's diversity was not significantly different.

Germline V gene lookup returns CDR1 SGHNT and CDR2 YYREEE (reference sequence). The CDR3 totals 16 residues. V gave up 0 bases and J gave up 1 base, with 11 bases separating them. The sequenced material came from sorted CD4+, CD8+, or CD8+CD57+ T cells (not recorded which) from PBMCs. The chain couples TRBV5-4 to TRBJ1-3; TRBD1 is a possible D gene (5 bases). The receptor's source is a human donor with aplastic anemia. CDR3 DNA: TGTGCCAGCAGCTTGGGAGGGGCGCTTTCTGGAAACACCATATATTTT. Protein product: CASSLGGALSGNTIYF.